The clone carrying this T cell receptor beta chain was found many times. Its antigen remains unknown. The sample belongs to a study of T cell repertoires in cytomegalovirus infection. About the research overall: Indications came from public TCR beta signatures; they pointed to CMV infection and to a matching HLA type. Study outcomes and limitations: The ex vivo response showed dominance by HLA-C-restricted CMV-specific TCR beta clonotypes. Accumulated public TCR beta family frequency recognized individuals carrying CMV together with the relevant HLA.

TCRdb passed the reads through MiXCR, listing each CDR3 protein once. The table shows about 740,000 distinct CDR3 sequences, with approximately 40% occurring only once. CDR1 and CDR2 from the germline V gene are SGHTA and FQGTGA. The CDR3 consists of 15 residues. Trimming left V 4 bases short and J 1 base short, with 13 bases between. The J gene is TRBJ2-5, the V gene TRBV7-3; D perhaps matches TRBD1 (6 bases). This clonotype was sampled from a human donor in good health (CMV status not recorded). Some clones in this sample may be carry-over from other donors' samples. Sequencing was carried out using PBMCs. The chain's CDR3 is CASSSTGQFQETQYF. CDR3 DNA: TGTGCCAGCAGCTCGACCGGACAGTTCCAAGAGACCCAGTACTTC.